These T cell receptor beta chains were read from a single sample in a study of shared clonotypes between healthy human individuals. Data came from immunoSEQ multiplex PCR; TCRdb stores just in-frame clones and leaves some out. The sample lists around 2,100,000 clones, approximately 94% occurring once. Sequencing was done on a sample of naive CD8+ T cells sorted from blood. The source is a man in his late teens or twenties in good health. Each CDR3 is given with its conserved first and last residue. The D gene is left open where the match is weak. The size field is filled for only some rows; it gives once, few, many or a size class.

>TRBJ2-7|NA|TRBV15|NA
CATSRDDEAYEQYF
TGTGCCACCAGCAGAGATGACGAAGCCTACGAGCAGTACTTC
>TRBJ1-2|NA|TRBV7-2|NA
CASSPTGYGYTF
TGTGCCAGCAGCCCTACAGGGTATGGCTACACCTTC
>TRBJ2-7|NA|TRBV5-1|once
CASSTNGGRDEQYF
TGCGCCAGCAGCACCAACGGGGGCAGGGACGAGCAGTACTTC
>TRBJ2-1|NA|TRBV27|NA
CASSLSRGTGDNEQFF
TGTGCCAGCAGTTTATCCCGCGGAACAGGAGACAATGAGCAGTTCTTC
>TRBJ1-1|NA|TRBV5-6|NA
CASSFIPEGENTEAFF
TGTGCCAGCAGCTTCATCCCTGAGGGGGAGAACACTGAAGCTTTCTTT
>TRBJ1-1|NA|TRBV6-5|NA
CASSYSGALEAFF
TGTGCCAGCAGTTACTCTGGGGCCCTTGAAGCTTTCTTT
>TRBJ2-2|NA|TRBV6-5|NA
CASSDSANTGELFF
TGTGCCAGCAGTGACAGCGCGAACACCGGGGAGCTGTTTTTT
>TRBJ2-1|NA|TRBV4-1|NA
CASSQSLNGYNEQFF
TGCGCCAGCAGCCAATCCCTTAATGGCTACAATGAGCAGTTCTTC
>TRBJ1-3|NA|TRBV6-1|NA
CASSELSGNTIYF
TGTGCCAGCAGTGAACTGTCCGGAAACACCATATATTTT
>TRBJ2-3|NA|TRBV9|NA
CASSIRGGGSTDTQYF
TGTGCCAGCAGCATCCGGGGAGGGGGAAGCACAGATACGCAGTATTTT
>TRBJ2-1|NA|TRBV7-3|NA
CASSLNGGLYNEQFF
TGTGCCAGCAGCTTAAATGGGGGGCTATACAATGAGCAGTTCTTC
>TRBJ2-7|NA|TRBV27|NA
CASSLSADREQYF
TGTGCCAGCAGTTTATCGGCTGATCGAGAGCAGTACTTC
>TRBJ2-2|NA|TRBV27|NA
CASSPGAANTGELFF
TGTGCCAGCAGCCCCGGGGCCGCGAACACCGGGGAGCTGTTTTTT
>TRBJ2-7|TRBD1|TRBV28|NA
CASSTPTGGRYEQYF
TGTGCCAGCAGCACCCCGACAGGGGGCAGATACGAGCAGTACTTC
>TRBJ1-5|NA|TRBV12-2|NA
CASRIPNGSINQPQHF
TGTGCAAGTCGTATTCCAAACGGGAGTATCAATCAGCCCCAGCATTTT
>TRBJ2-3|NA|TRBV5-4|NA
CASSPDRDSTDTQYF
TGTGCCAGCAGCCCAGATCGGGACAGCACAGATACGCAGTATTTT
>TRBJ1-3|NA|TRBV4-1|NA
CASSQISGNTIYF
TGCGCCAGCAGCCAAATATCTGGAAACACCATATATTTT
>TRBJ2-7|NA|TRBV6-1|NA
CASTPNEQYF
TGTGCCAGCACCCCCAACGAGCAGTACTTC
>TRBJ1-2|NA|TRBV14|NA
CASSLATFPSYGYTF
TGTGCCAGCAGCCTCGCCACGTTCCCTTCCTATGGCTACACCTTC
>TRBJ2-1|TRBD2|TRBV4-1|NA
CASSPRLAGGPSEQFF
TGCGCCAGCAGCCCAAGACTAGCGGGGGGGCCGAGTGAGCAGTTCTTC
>TRBJ1-1|TRBD1|TRBV6-5|NA
CASSREDRGTEAFF
TGTGCCAGCAGTCGAGAAGACAGGGGAACTGAAGCTTTCTTT
>TRBJ2-2|NA|TRBV6-1|NA
CASSSDRNTGELFF
TGTGCCAGCAGCTCGGACAGGAACACCGGGGAGCTGTTTTTT
>TRBJ2-1|TRBD1|TRBV27|NA
CASRPTGYNEQFF
TGTGCCAGCAGGCCGACAGGGTACAATGAGCAGTTCTTC
>TRBJ1-2|NA|TRBV7-9|NA
CASSSTRTDVNYGYTF
TGTGCCAGCAGCTCCACGCGGACGGACGTTAACTATGGCTACACCTTC
>TRBJ2-7|TRBD2|TRBV19|NA
CASTPGGFMSYEQYF
TGTGCCAGTACCCCCGGGGGGTTCATGTCCTACGAGCAGTACTTC
>TRBJ1-5|TRBD1|TRBV2|NA
CASRGDRSFNSNQPQHF
TGTGCCAGTCGCGGGGACAGGAGTTTTAATAGCAATCAGCCCCAGCATTTT
>TRBJ2-5|TRBD2|TRBV4-1|NA
CASSRSGRLGRETQYF
TGCGCCAGCAGCCGTAGCGGGAGGCTGGGGAGAGAGACCCAGTACTTC
>TRBJ2-5|NA|TRBV11-2|NA
CASSLTRGLQETQYF
TGTGCCAGCAGCTTAACGCGGGGGCTCCAAGAGACCCAGTACTTC
>TRBJ2-6|NA|TRBV6-5|NA
CASSPPRVGANVLTF
TGTGCCAGCAGCCCCCCTAGAGTTGGGGCCAACGTCCTGACTTTC
>TRBJ1-6|NA|TRBV5-4|NA
CASSQDTDSPLHF
TGTGCCAGCAGCCAGGACACGGATTCACCCCTCCACTTT
>TRBJ1-2|NA|TRBV19|once
CASSPEGGAGYFGYGYTF
TGTGCCAGTAGTCCCGAGGGGGGCGCAGGATATTTTGGCTATGGCTACACCTTC
>TRBJ2-7|TRBD1|TRBV10-2|NA
CASSESKGQGEQYF
TGCGCCAGCAGTGAGTCGAAGGGACAGGGGGAGCAGTACTTC
>TRBJ2-7|NA|TRBV28|NA
CASSPWTASYEQYF
TGTGCCAGCAGTCCCTGGACGGCATCCTACGAGCAGTACTTC
>TRBJ2-7|NA|TRBV27|NA
CASSLRLAKRDEQYF
TGTGCCAGCAGTTTACGGCTAGCGAAAAGGGACGAGCAGTACTTC
>TRBJ2-3|TRBD2|TRBV11-2|NA
CASSPMLAGGVFTDTQYF
TGTGCCAGCAGCCCGATGCTAGCGGGGGGGGTTTTCACAGATACGCAGTATTTT
>TRBJ2-5|TRBD2|TRBV27|NA
CASSTIGTTGETQYF
TGTGCCAGCAGTACTATTGGGACTACAGGAGAGACCCAGTACTTC
>TRBJ2-3|TRBD2|TRBV7-9|NA
CASSPPQGGGRGDTQYF
TGTGCCAGCAGCCCCCCCCAGGGCGGGGGGAGAGGAGATACGCAGTATTTT
>TRBJ2-7|NA|TRBV29-1|NA
CSVQGAGYEQYF
TGCAGCGTTCAGGGTGCCGGCTACGAGCAGTACTTC
>TRBJ1-1|TRBD1|TRBV27|NA
CASSLGEPPGQGPEAFF
TGTGCCAGCAGTTTAGGGGAACCCCCGGGACAGGGGCCTGAAGCTTTCTTT
>TRBJ2-7|NA|TRBV5-6|NA
CASSWGEGDEQYF
TGTGCCAGCAGCTGGGGCGAGGGGGACGAGCAGTACTTC
>TRBJ1-6|NA|TRBV6-5|NA
CASSYSQGYHSPLHF
TGTGCCAGCAGTTACTCTCAGGGCTACCATTCACCCCTCCACTTT
>TRBJ1-3|NA|TRBV7-9|NA
CASSLLDSGNTIYF
TGTGCCAGCAGCTTATTGGACTCTGGAAACACCATATATTTT
>TRBJ2-7|TRBD2|TRBV6-5|NA
CASSYLAGGRSYEQYF
TGTGCCAGCAGTTACCTGGCGGGAGGTCGCTCCTACGAGCAGTACTTC
>TRBJ1-2|NA|TRBV7-9|NA
CASSHGGQWVHTF
TGTGCCAGCAGCCACGGCGGACAGTGGGTCCACACCTTC
>TRBJ2-1|NA|TRBV13|NA
CASSFQGSSYNEQFF
TGTGCCAGCAGCTTCCAGGGGAGCTCCTACAATGAGCAGTTCTTC
>TRBJ2-3|TRBD2|TRBV4-1|NA
CASSQITSGLVTDTQYF
TGCGCCAGCAGCCAAATCACTAGCGGACTAGTCACAGATACGCAGTATTTT
>TRBJ2-2|NA|TRBV4-1|once
CASSPGIGGTYDTGELFF
TGCGCCAGCAGCCCAGGTATCGGAGGGACATATGACACCGGGGAGCTGTTTTTT
>TRBJ2-7|TRBD1|TRBV4-1|NA
CASSQDLTGSYEQYF
TGCGCCAGCAGCCAAGACTTGACAGGGTCCTACGAGCAGTACTTC
>TRBJ2-5|NA|TRBV7-9|few
CASSLGDGQETQYF
TGTGCCAGCAGCTTAGGGGACGGCCAAGAGACCCAGTACTTC
>TRBJ2-5|NA|TRBV27|NA
CASSFPPFETQYF
TGTGCCAGCAGTTTTCCCCCGTTTGAGACCCAGTACTTC
>TRBJ1-1|NA|TRBV4-1|NA
CASSQGPGIMNTEAFF
TGCGCCAGCAGCCAAGGTCCAGGGATAATGAACACTGAAGCTTTCTTT
>TRBJ2-6|TRBD1|TRBV4-3|NA
CASSQDWTGHSGANVLTF
TGCGCCAGCAGCCAAGATTGGACAGGGCACTCTGGGGCCAACGTCCTGACTTTC
>TRBJ2-5|NA|TRBV19|NA
CASSMMGDETQYF
TGTGCCAGTAGTATGATGGGGGACGAGACCCAGTACTTC
>TRBJ2-2|TRBD2|TRBV28|NA
CASSNSGGVGELFF
TGTGCCAGCAGCAATAGCGGGGGCGTCGGGGAGCTGTTTTTT
>TRBJ1-1|NA|TRBV5-6|NA
CASSLFGGNTEAFF
TGTGCCAGCAGCTTGTTTGGGGGGAACACTGAAGCTTTCTTT